This entry lists 23 T cell receptor beta chains sequenced from one sample in a study of human T cells and chemical hapten exposure. Time point in this sample: patch test 3, about 24 weeks after DPC sensitization. Regarding treatment: therapeutic diphenylcyclopropenone sensitization with weekly scalp DPC. TCRdb itself ran the RACE reads through MiXCR, one entry per CDR3 protein. The sample includes about 84,000 distinct CDR3 sequences, under 14% of them seen just once. Sample: whole blood, taken in connection with sensitization to the hapten diphenylcyclopropenone (DPC). The receptors stem from a woman between 50 and 59 years old with alopecia areata. Some clones in this sample may be carry-over from other donors' samples.

Many counts were recorded for this clonotype. The rearrangement uses TRBV7-2 and TRBJ2-5; 8 bases fit TRBD1. This CDR3 is built from 14 residues. J gave up 5 bases and V 2 bases, and 4 bases lay outside the gene matches. CDR1 and CDR2 (germline): SGHTA, FQGNSA. The CDR3 DNA sequence: TGTGCCAGCAGCTTAAACAGGGGGGACGAGACCCAGTACTTC. This translates into CASSLNRGDETQYF. The variable domain in full, with the rest retrieved from reference TRBV7-2 and TRBJ2-5, is GAGVSQSPSNKVTEKGKDVELRCDPISGHTALYWYRQSLGQGLEFLIYFQGNSAPDKSGLPSDRFSAERTGGSVSTLTIQRTQQEDSAVYLCASSLNRGDETQYFGPGTRLLVL.

The table lists this clonotype with a few counts. V and J are TRBV20-1 and TRBJ2-4; 7 bases match TRBD2. CDR3 length: 16 amino acids. V lost 0 bases, J lost 3 bases, and 8 bases stayed unmatched. The germline V gene has CDR1 DFQATT and CDR2 SNEGSKA (reference sequence). The CDR3 sequence is CSARDGGRGDKNIQYF. The DNA for the CDR3 is TGCAGTGCTAGAGACGGCGGGAGAGGGGACAAAAACATTCAGTACTTC.

V is TRBV2 and J is TRBJ1-1; no definite D call. This CDR3 spans 12 amino acids. Germline V CDR1 and CDR2: SNHLY, FYNNEI. V lost 3 bases, J lost 6 bases, and 8 bases lay in between. For the CDR3, the DNA is TGTGCCAGCAGTGATCCGCTAGCTGAAGCTTTCTTT. It codes for CASSDPLAEAFF.

The J gene is TRBJ2-7, the V gene TRBV6-1; D is perhaps TRBD2 (5 bases). Germline V gene sequence: CDR1 MNHNS, CDR2 SASEGT. The V end lost 4 bases, the J end lost 1 base, and 11 bases lay between the germline ends. The CDR3 extends over 14 amino acids. As DNA, the CDR3 is TGTGCCAGCAGTGTCAATAGCGCTTCCTACGAGCAGTACTTC. It specifies CASSVNSASYEQYF.

This clonotype was seen many times. The chain carries TRBV29-1 and TRBJ2-3, with D maybe TRBD2 (5 bases). This CDR3 comprises 13 residues. Germline V lookup: CDR1 SQVTM, CDR2 ANQGSEA. The germline V and J ends were trimmed by 7 bases and 2 bases, with 13 bases remaining between them. The CDR3, as DNA: TGCAGCGCCCATCGGGGTCACACAGATACGCAGTATTTT. As protein: CSAHRGHTDTQYF.

This clonotype was detected many times. The V call is TRBV7-3, the J call TRBJ1-6, with 9 bases lining up with TRBD1. Germline CDR1 SGHTA, CDR2 FQGTGA. The CDR3 consists of 15 residues. V lost 0 bases and J lost 9; bases outside the gene matches: 3. CDR3 DNA: TGTGCCAGCAGCTTAACAGGGGACAGGGCTTCACCCCTCCACTTT. It codes for CASSLTGDRASPLHF.

This clonotype was observed many times. The chain employs TRBV21-1 and TRBJ2-1. TRBV21-1 is reported as a pseudogene. The CDR3 length is 10 residues. CDR3 coding DNA: TGTGCCAGCAGCGTAGACGAGCAGTTCTTC. Translating it yields CASSVDEQFF.

The genes are TRBV9 and TRBJ2-5; weak D call: TRBD2 (7 bases). Germline CDR1 SGDLS, CDR2 YYNGEE. V was shortened by 4 bases and J by 5 bases, with 18 bases between the two germline ends. The CDR3 sequence is 15 residues long. The CDR3 reads CASSFWDYQGETQYF. CDR3 in DNA: TGTGCCAGCAGCTTCTGGGACTACCAGGGGGAGACCCAGTACTTC.

A few counts support this clonotype. This chain uses TRBV20-1 with TRBJ2-1, with 8 bases that match TRBD1. Germline-derived CDR1 and CDR2 are DFQATT and SNEGSKA (reference sequence). Unmatched junction bases numbered 12, after V lost 5 bases and J lost 0 bases. The length of the CDR3 is 17 residues. CDR3 in amino acids: CSALGQGWGSSYNEQFF. The CDR3 DNA reads TGCAGTGCTCTCGGACAGGGCTGGGGAAGCTCCTACAATGAGCAGTTCTTC.

This clonotype was counted ten times or more. The V call is TRBV18, the J call TRBJ2-4; D is perhaps TRBD2 (5 bases). Trimming cost V 2 bases and J 6 bases, with 8 bases left between them. CDR1 is KGHSH, CDR2 LQKENI, per germline. The CDR3 covers 13 residues. The CDR3 reads CASSPGRGNIQYF. In DNA form, the CDR3 reads TGTGCCAGCTCACCAGGCCGGGGAAACATTCAGTACTTC.

This clonotype was seen repeatedly, ten times or more. This sequence joins TRBV6-5 and TRBJ2-2; the D call may be TRBD1 or TRBD2 (6 bases each). Germline V gives CDR1 MNHEY, CDR2 SVGAGI. The V and J ends lost 8 bases and 0 bases respectively, with 10 bases between them. There are 14 residues in the CDR3. The CDR3 coding sequence is TGTGCCAGCCGGGGGCAGACGAACACCGGGGAGCTGTTTTTT. Translating gives CASRGQTNTGELFF.

This clonotype turned up a few times. The chain couples TRBV6-6 to TRBJ2-1; 11 bases fit TRBD1. Germline loops: CDR1 MNHNY, CDR2 SVGAGI (reference sequence). The CDR3 is 15 amino acids. V was pared by 4 bases and J by 7 bases, with 6 bases of the junction left unmatched. The CDR3 region is CASSSRDRGVNEQFF. DNA of the CDR3: TGTGCCAGCAGTTCTCGGGACAGGGGGGTGAATGAGCAGTTCTTC.

The genes are TRBV9 and TRBJ2-2; D is uncertain. Germline V gives CDR1 SGDLS, CDR2 YYNGEE. CDR3 length equals 15 residues. Trimming stripped 6 bases from V and 1 base from J, with 13 bases between. CDR3 in amino acids: CASTRSSVNTGELFF. DNA of the CDR3: TGTGCCAGCACCCGCTCGTCTGTGAACACCGGGGAGCTGTTTTTT. The complete variable domain, with remaining parts taken from reference TRBV9 and TRBJ2-2, reads DSGVTQTPKHLITATGQRVTLRCSPRSGDLSVYWYQQSLDQGLQFLIQYYNGEERAKGNILERFSAQQFPDLHSELNLSSLELGDSALYFCASTRSSVNTGELFFGEGSRLTVL.

This clonotype was recorded many times. The chain combines TRBV11-2 with TRBJ2-3; D is unresolved. CDR1 is SGHAT and CDR2 is FQNNGV in the germline V gene. The CDR3 contains 15 residues. V gave up 7 bases and J gave up 2 bases, with 16 bases separating them. The CDR3 region is CASTVTTRTTDTQYF. CDR3 in DNA: TGTGCCAGCACCGTAACTACGAGGACCACAGATACGCAGTATTTT.

This clonotype appeared many times. This rearrangement joins TRBV20-1 to TRBJ2-5, with D unclear. Trimming left V 3 bases short and J 4 bases short, with 3 bases between. The length of the CDR3 is 10 residues. Germline loops: CDR1 DFQATT, CDR2 SNEGSKA (reference sequence). The CDR3 DNA follows: TGCAGTGCTAGTGCAGAGACCCAGTACTTC. Translating gives CSASAETQYF.

This clonotype was picked up many times. The genes are TRBV27 and TRBJ2-7; D is perhaps TRBD1 or TRBD2 (5 bases each). Germline CDR1 reads MNHEY; CDR2 reads SMNVEV (reference sequence). The CDR3 spans 13 residues. Trimming took off 2 bases at V and 6 bases at J, with 11 bases between the two ends. This CDR3 reads CASSLERGLEQYF. The DNA of the CDR3 is TGTGCCAGCAGTTTAGAGAGGGGCCTCGAGCAGTACTTC.

This clonotype has a count of ten or more. This chain links TRBV29-1 with TRBJ2-1; D unresolved. The CDR3 has 11 residues. Trimming took off 5 bases at V and 4 bases at J, with 6 bases between the two ends. Germline values: CDR1 SQVTM, CDR2 ANQGSEA. The CDR3 DNA reads as TGCAGCGTTACAGAGTACAATGAGCAGTTCTTC. Protein product: CSVTEYNEQFF.

This clonotype was observed many times. This chain connects TRBV25-1 to TRBJ1-6; D gene uncertain. CDR1 and CDR2 (germline): MGHDK, SYGVNS. V shed 5 bases and J shed 8 bases, with 10 bases lying between them. The CDR3 runs to 13 residues. The CDR3 region is CASSPSGYSPLHF. The CDR3 DNA reads TGTGCCAGCAGTCCGTCAGGTTATTCACCCCTCCACTTT. Filled out from reference TRBV25-1 and TRBJ1-6, the complete variable domain reads EADIYQTPRYLVIGTGKKITLECSQTMGHDKMYWYQQDPGMELHLIHYSYGVNSTEKGDLSSESTVSRIRTEHFPLTLESARPSHTSQYLCASSPSGYSPLHFGNGTRLTVT.

This clonotype showed up many times. V gene TRBV7-9 combines with J gene TRBJ1-1, with TRBD1 as a possible D gene (5 bases). V was clipped by 1 base and J by 11 bases, with 14 bases between them. Germline lookup yields CDR1 SEHNR and CDR2 FQNEAQ (reference sequence). The CDR3 loop spans 13 amino acids. The CDR3 DNA follows: TGTGCCAGCAGCTTAGACGGGGGTAGTTGGGCTTTCTTT. Its translation is CASSLDGGSWAFF.

The chain joins TRBV7-2 to TRBJ2-3; TRBD2 aligns across 7 bases. Looked up from germline, CDR1 is SGHTA and CDR2 is FQGNSA. This CDR3 has 15 amino acids. V trimming: 5 bases; J trimming: 0 bases; junction bases outside the gene matches: 5. CDR3 residues: CASSSSGPSTDTQYF. As DNA, the CDR3 is TGTGCCAGCAGCAGTAGCGGGCCTAGCACAGATACGCAGTATTTT.

This clonotype appeared a few times. V usage is TRBV24-1 and J usage is TRBJ1-2; D is undetermined. The V end lost 3 bases, the J end lost 7 bases, and 8 bases lay between the germline ends. The CDR3 sequence is 12 residues long. The germline gives CDR1 KGHDR, CDR2 SFDVKD. The DNA for the CDR3 is TGTGCCACCAGTGATGGCCAGGTTGGCTACACCTTC. This translates into CATSDGQVGYTF.

The table lists this clonotype with many counts. V and J are TRBV7-9 and TRBJ1-1, with D unresolved. This CDR3 spans 14 amino acids. Trimming took off 4 bases at V and 4 bases at J, with 13 bases between the two ends. CDR1 and CDR2 from the germline V gene are SEHNR and FQNEAQ (reference sequence). The CDR3 nucleotides read TGTGCCAGCAGCTCCGACGTGAGAGGCACTGAAGCTTTCTTT. Translating gives CASSSDVRGTEAFF. Supplemented by reference TRBV7-9 and TRBJ1-1, the full variable domain reads DTGVSQNPRHKITKRGQNVTFRCDPISEHNRLYWYRQTLGQGPEFLTYFQNEAQLEKSRLLSDRFSAERPKGSFSTLEIQRTEQGDSAMYLCASSSDVRGTEAFFGQGTRLTVV.

The gene calls are TRBV28 and TRBJ1-5, with D hard to call. Trimming removed 2 bases at V and 7 bases at J, with 12 bases between. CDR3 size: 14 residues. CDR1 and CDR2 (germline): MDHEN, SYDVKM. Here the CDR3 reads CASSLGGPRQPQHF. As DNA, the CDR3 is TGTGCCAGCAGTTTAGGAGGCCCCAGGCAGCCCCAGCATTTT.